The 2 T cell receptor beta chains below come from one sample, sequenced in a study of blood T cell repertoires in COVID-19. Produced via immunoSEQ multiplex PCR; TCRdb's table is partial and in-frame only. This sample carries about 300,000 clones, around 85% of them seen once, and the ten largest clones take around 2%. Sequenced material: PBMCs or T cells enriched from blood (not recorded which). The receptor set was obtained from a woman aged 25 to 39 who had been exposed to COVID-19.

The J gene is TRBJ2-1, the V gene TRBV10-2, with TRBD2 matching over 13 bases. Germline-derived CDR1 and CDR2 are WSHSY and SAAADI. The CDR3 is 23 amino acids. The V gene end was trimmed by 9 bases and the J gene end by 3 bases; junction bases not matched to a gene: 29. Here the CDR3 DNA reads TGCGCCAGAGCTGAATTCTCTTCAGTGGGGGGATTACGGACTAGCGGGGGCTACAATGAGCAGTTCTTC. Translated: CARAEFSSVGGLRTSGGYNEQFF.

The rearrangement uses TRBV27 and TRBJ2-5, with unresolved D. Trimming removed 2 bases at V and 5 bases at J, with 12 bases between. The CDR3 contains 14 residues. The germline gives CDR1 MNHEY, CDR2 SMNVEV (reference sequence). The CDR3, as DNA: TGTGCCAGCAGTTTAATGGCCCTTTCCGAGACCCAGTACTTC. It encodes CASSLMALSETQYF.